These 5 T cell receptor beta chains originate from one sample sequenced in a study of cytomegalovirus exposure and HLA in healthy donors. The PCR was carried out with 60 Vbeta primers and 13 Jbeta primers. Clones were sequenced by immunoSEQ multiplex PCR, and TCRdb holds only the in-frame ones, with some missing. The sample lists 90,000 to 140,000 clones, approximately 80% seen once, with approximately 1.3% in the top ten. Sequencing was done on a sample of PBMCs. Every receptor here comes from a young man in good health and CMV-seronegative.

The chain combines TRBV10-3 with TRBJ1-2; tentatively, D is TRBD1 (5 bases). Trimming shortened V by 6 bases and J by 8 bases, and 19 bases separated the two germline ends. Germline CDR1 ENHRY, CDR2 SYGVKD. This CDR3 is 14 amino acids long. This CDR3 reads CAISRDGLGGGYTF. Written as DNA, the CDR3 is TGTGCCATCAGCCGGGACGGCTTGGGGGGAGGCTACACCTTC.

The chain combines TRBV11-2 with TRBJ2-3, with D possibly matching TRBD1 (7 bases). Germline CDR1 is SGHAT and CDR2 is FQNNGV. The CDR3 length is 17 residues. V shed 2 bases and J shed 5 bases, with 20 bases lying between them. Written as DNA, the CDR3 is TGTGCCAGCAGCTTATACGTAGGCGGGACAGTGGTAGATACGCAGTATTTT. Amino acid sequence: CASSLYVGGTVVDTQYF.

The chain's CDR3 is CASSPGSSGSGELFF. CDR3 in DNA: TGCGCCAGCAGCCCGGGGAGTAGCGGTTCCGGGGAGCTGTTTTTT. V usage is TRBV5-1 and J usage is TRBJ2-2, with D possibly TRBD2 on 6 matching bases. CDR3 length: 15 residues. CDR1 SGHRS and CDR2 YFSETQ come from the germline V gene. Trimming shortened V by 4 bases and J by 6 bases, and 16 bases separated the two germline ends.

The chain recombines TRBV6-1 with TRBJ1-2; 9 nucleotides line up with TRBD1. The germline V gene encodes CDR1 MNHNS and CDR2 SASEGT. The CDR3 loop spans 15 amino acids. The V and J ends lost 0 bases and 3 bases, in that order; junction bases with no gene match: 2. This CDR3 is CASSEAGQGYYGYTF. In DNA form, the CDR3 reads TGTGCCAGCAGTGAAGCGGGACAGGGATACTATGGCTACACCTTC.

The DNA for the CDR3 is TGCGCCAGCAGCTTGCAGCGGTCATCAGATACGCAGTATTTT. Amino acid sequence: CASSLQRSSDTQYF. The chain uses TRBV5-1 and TRBJ2-3, with a weak D call TRBD2 (5 bases). This CDR3 has 14 residues. Germline CDR1 SGHRS, CDR2 YFSETQ. The ends were cut back, 1 base at V and 4 bases at J, with 10 bases in the middle.